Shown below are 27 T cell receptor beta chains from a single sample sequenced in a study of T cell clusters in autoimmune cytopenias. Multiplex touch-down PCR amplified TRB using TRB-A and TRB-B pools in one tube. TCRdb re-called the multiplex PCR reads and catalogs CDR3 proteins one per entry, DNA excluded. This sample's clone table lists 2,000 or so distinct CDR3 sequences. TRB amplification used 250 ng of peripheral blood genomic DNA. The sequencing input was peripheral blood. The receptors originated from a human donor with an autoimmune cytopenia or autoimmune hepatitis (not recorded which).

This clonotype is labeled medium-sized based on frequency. Here the CDR3 reads CATSRDQQGPTYNSPLHF. The chain joins TRBV15 to TRBJ1-6; TCRdb gives TRBD1 as the D gene, but with no DNA this cannot be confirmed. This CDR3 has 18 residues. Germline CDR1 reads LNHNV; CDR2 reads YYDKDF (reference sequence).

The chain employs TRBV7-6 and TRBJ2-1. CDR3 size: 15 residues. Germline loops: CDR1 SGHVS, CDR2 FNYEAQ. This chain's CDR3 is CASSLDRLSYNEQFF. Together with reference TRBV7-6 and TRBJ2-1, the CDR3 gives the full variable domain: GAGVSQSPRYKVTKRGQDVALRCDPISGHVSLYWYRQALGQGPEFLTYFNYEAQQDKSGLPNDRFSAERPEGSISTLTIQRTEQRDSAMYRCASSLDRLSYNEQFFGPGTRLTVL.

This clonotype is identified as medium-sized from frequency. CDR3 region: CASSWTGTTNEKLFF. This chain links TRBV27 with TRBJ1-4; the D call of TRBD1 rests on TCRdb alone, since no DNA is present to check it. CDR1 and CDR2 from the germline V gene are MNHEY and SMNVEV (reference sequence). The CDR3 length is 15 residues.

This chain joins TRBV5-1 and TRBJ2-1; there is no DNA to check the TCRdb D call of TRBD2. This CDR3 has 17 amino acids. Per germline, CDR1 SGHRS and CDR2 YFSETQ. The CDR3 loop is CASSRQASGSKGNEQFF.

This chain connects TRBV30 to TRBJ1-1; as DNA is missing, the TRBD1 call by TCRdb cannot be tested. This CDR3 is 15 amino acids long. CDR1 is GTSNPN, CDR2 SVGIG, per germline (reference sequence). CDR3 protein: CASSPGTGFNTEAFF.

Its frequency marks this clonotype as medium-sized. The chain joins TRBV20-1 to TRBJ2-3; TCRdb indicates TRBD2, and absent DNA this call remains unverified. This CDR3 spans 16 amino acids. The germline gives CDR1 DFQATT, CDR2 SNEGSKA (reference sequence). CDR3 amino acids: CSASGLAGGSTDTQYF.

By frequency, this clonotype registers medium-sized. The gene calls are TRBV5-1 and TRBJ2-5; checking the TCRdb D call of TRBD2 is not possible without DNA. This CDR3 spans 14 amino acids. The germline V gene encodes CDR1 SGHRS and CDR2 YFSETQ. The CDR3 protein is CASSLSSQRETQYF. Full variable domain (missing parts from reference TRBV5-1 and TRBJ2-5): KAGVTQTPRYLIKTRGQQVTLSCSPISGHRSVSWYQQTPGQGLQFLFEYFSETQRNKGNFPGRFSGRQFSNSRSEMNVSTLELGDSALYLCASSLSSQRETQYFGPGTRLLVL.

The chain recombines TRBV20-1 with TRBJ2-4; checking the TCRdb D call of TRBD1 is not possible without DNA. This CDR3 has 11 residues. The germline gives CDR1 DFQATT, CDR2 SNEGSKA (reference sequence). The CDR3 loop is CSAQAGDIQYF.

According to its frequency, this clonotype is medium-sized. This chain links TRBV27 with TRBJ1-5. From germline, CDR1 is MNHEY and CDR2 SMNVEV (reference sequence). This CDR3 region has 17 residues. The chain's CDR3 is CASSLGSPHRVGQPQHF.

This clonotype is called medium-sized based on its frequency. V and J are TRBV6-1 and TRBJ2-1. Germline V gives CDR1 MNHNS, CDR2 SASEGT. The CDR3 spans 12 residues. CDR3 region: CASSEGVNEQFF.

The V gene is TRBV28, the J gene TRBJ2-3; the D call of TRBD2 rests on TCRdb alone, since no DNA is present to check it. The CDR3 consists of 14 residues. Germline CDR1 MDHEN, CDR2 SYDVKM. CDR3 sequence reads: CASQAGGSTDTQYF.

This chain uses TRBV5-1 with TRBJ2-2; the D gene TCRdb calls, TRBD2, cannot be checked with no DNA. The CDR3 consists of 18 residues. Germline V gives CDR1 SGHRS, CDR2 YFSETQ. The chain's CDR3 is CASSLVGAGGLNTGELFF.

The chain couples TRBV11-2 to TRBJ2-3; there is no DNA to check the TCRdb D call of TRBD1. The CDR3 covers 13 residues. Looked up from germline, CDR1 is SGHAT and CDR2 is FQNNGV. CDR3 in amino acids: CASSFPRGVTQYF.

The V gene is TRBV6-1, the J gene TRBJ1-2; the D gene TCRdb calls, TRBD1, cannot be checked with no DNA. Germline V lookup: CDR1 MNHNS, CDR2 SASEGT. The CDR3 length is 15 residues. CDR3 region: CASSSRDRGWDGYTF.

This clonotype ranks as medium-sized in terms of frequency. The CDR3 is CASSDGSYEQYF. The chain links TRBV19 to TRBJ2-7. CDR1 and CDR2 (germline): LNHDA, SQIVND (reference sequence). This CDR3 spans 12 amino acids. Full variable domain (outside the CDR3, taken from reference TRBV19 and TRBJ2-7): DGGITQSPKYLFRKEGQNVTLSCEQNLNHDAMYWYRQDPGQGLRLIYYSQIVNDFQKGDIAEGYSVSREKKESFPLTVTSAQKNPTAFYLCASSDGSYEQYFGPGTRLTVT.

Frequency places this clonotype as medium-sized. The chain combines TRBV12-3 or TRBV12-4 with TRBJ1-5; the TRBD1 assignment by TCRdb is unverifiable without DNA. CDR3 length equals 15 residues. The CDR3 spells CASSLGGGINQPQHF.

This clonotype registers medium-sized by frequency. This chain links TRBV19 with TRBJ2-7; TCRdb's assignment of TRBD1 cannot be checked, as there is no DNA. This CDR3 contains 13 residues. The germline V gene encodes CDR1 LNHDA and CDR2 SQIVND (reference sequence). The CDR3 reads CASSRQVGLEQYF.

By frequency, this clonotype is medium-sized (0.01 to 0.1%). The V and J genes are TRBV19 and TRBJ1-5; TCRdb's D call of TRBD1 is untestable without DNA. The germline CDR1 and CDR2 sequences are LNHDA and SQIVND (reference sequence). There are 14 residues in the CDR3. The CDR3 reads CASGPTGSKQPQHF.

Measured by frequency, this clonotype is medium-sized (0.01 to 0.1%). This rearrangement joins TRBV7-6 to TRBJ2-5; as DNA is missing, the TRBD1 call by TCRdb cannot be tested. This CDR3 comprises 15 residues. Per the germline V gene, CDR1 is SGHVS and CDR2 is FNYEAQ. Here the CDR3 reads CASINTGGGAETQYF. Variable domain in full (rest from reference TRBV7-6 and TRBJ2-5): GAGVSQSPRYKVTKRGQDVALRCDPISGHVSLYWYRQALGQGPEFLTYFNYEAQQDKSGLPNDRFSAERPEGSISTLTIQRTEQRDSAMYRCASINTGGGAETQYFGPGTRLLVL.

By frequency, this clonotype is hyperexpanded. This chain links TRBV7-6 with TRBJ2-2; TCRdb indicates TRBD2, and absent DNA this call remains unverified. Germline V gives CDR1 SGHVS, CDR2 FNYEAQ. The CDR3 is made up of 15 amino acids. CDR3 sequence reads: CASSLVGGESGELFF.

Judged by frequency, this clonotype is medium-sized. CDR3: CASSQDRTGNQPQHF. The V call is TRBV2, the J call TRBJ1-5; TCRdb names TRBD1, which stays unverified in the absence of DNA. From germline, CDR1 is SNHLY and CDR2 FYNNEI. This CDR3 is 15 amino acids long.

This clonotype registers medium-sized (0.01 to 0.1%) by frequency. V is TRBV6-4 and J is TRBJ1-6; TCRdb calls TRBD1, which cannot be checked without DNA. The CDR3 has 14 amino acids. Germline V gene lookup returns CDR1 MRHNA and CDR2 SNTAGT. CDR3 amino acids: CASSDGNRGSPLHF.

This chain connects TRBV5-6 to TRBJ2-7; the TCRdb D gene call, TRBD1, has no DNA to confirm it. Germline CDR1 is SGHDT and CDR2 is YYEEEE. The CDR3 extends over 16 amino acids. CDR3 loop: CASSTQTGGNIHEQYF.

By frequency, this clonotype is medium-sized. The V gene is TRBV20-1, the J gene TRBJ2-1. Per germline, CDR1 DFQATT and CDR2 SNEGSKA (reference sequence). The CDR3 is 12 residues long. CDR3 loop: CSARDHSLGQFF.

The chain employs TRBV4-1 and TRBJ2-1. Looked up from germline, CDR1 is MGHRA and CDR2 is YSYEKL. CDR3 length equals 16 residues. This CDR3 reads CASSQVGLHSYNEQFF.

The CDR3: CSASGGTSPGELFF. The genes are TRBV20-1 and TRBJ2-2; TCRdb lists TRBD2, though no DNA is available to test this call. CDR3 length: 14 residues. Germline CDR1 DFQATT, CDR2 SNEGSKA (reference sequence).

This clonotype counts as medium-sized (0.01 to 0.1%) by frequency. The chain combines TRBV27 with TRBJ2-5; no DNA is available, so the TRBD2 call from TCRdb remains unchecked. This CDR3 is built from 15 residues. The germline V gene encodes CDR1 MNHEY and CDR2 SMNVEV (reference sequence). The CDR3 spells CASSLLAGGRETQYF.